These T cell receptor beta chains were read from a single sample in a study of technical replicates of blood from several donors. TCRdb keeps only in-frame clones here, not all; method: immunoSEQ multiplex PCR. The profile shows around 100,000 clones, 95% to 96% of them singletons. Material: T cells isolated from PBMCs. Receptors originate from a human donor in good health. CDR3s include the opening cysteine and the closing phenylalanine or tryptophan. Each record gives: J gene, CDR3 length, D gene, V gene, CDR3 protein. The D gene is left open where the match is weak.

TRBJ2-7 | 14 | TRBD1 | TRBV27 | CASSLRAGGWEQYF
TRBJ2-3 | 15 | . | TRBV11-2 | CASSLAWERTDTQYF
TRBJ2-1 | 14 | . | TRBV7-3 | CASSFTGMDNEQFF
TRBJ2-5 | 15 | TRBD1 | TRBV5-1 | CASSLGDSLQETQYF
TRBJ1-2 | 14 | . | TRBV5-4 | CASSSGRGDRGYTF
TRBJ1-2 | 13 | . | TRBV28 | CASILEGNYGYTF
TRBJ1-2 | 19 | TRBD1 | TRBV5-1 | CASSLGADRAPFINYGYTF
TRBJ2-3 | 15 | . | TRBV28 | CASSLTSTGTDTQYF
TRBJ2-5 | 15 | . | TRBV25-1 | CASSLPGGGREAQYF
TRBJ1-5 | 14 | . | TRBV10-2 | CASSEGTPYQPQHF
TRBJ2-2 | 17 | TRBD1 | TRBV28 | CASSLAGGAVFGRELFF
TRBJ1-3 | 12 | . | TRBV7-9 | CASSFSGDTIYF
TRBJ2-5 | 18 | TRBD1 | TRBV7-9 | CASSLKRQDRGLGETQYF
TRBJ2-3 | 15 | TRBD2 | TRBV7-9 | CASSPGLAGRDTQYF
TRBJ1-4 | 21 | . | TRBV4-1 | CASSQDRWGGSKVGAKEKLFF
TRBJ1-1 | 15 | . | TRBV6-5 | CASSYGHRQNTEAFF
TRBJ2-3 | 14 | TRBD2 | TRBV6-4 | CASNTSGNTDTQYF
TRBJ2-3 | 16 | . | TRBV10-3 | CATLFGGGITTDTQYF
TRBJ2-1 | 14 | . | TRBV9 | CASSVVGRENEQFF